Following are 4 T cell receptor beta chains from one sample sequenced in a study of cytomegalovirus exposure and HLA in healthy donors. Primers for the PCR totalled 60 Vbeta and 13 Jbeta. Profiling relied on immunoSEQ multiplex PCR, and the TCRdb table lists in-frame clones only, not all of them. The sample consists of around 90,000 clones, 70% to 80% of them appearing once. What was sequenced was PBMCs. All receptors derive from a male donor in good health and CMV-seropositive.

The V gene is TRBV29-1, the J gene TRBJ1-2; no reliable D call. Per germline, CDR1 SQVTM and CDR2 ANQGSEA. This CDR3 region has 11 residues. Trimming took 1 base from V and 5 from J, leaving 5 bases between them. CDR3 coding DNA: TGCAGCGTTGAAGGGCCTTATGGCTACACCTTC. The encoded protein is CSVEGPYGYTF.

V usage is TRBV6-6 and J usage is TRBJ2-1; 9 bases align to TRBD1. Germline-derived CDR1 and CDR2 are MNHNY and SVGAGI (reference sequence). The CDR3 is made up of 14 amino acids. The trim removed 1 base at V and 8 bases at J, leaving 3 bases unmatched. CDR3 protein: CASSYYGQGYEQFF. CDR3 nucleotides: TGTGCCAGCAGTTACTATGGACAGGGGTATGAGCAGTTCTTC.

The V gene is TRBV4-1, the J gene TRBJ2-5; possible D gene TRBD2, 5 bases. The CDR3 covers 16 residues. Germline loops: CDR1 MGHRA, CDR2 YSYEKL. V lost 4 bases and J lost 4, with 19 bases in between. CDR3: CASSLRWAPAGETQYF. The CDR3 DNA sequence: TGCGCCAGCAGCCTTCGATGGGCCCCCGCGGGAGAGACCCAGTACTTC.

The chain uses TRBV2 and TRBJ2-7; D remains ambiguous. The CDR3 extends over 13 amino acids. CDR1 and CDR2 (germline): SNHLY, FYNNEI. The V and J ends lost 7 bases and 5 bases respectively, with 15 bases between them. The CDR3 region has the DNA TGTGCCAGCACGAACAGTTGGAAGGACGAGCAGTACTTC. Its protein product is CASTNSWKDEQYF.